This T cell receptor beta chain was identified during a study of T cell changes during pregnancy in multiple sclerosis. Profiled with immunoSEQ multiplex PCR; TCRdb holds only in-frame clones, not every one. The sample shows approximately 74,000 clones, approximately 86% of them seen only once. The V end was cut by 0 bases, the J end by 0 bases, with 14 bases between. Germline V gives CDR1 KGHSH, CDR2 LQKENI. The CDR3 sequence is 17 residues long. The gene calls are TRBV18 and TRBJ1-1; weak D call: TRBD1 (6 bases). Material: peripheral blood, obtained before pregnancy. The sequence derives from a female donor with multiple sclerosis, enrolled in a pregnancy study. The CDR3: CASSPPSVSGVNTEAFF. CDR3 nucleotide sequence: TGTGCCAGCTCACCACCGTCAGTTTCAGGGGTGAACACTGAAGCTTTCTTT.